Listed below are T cell receptor beta chains from one sample, sequenced in a study of T cell repertoires in cytomegalovirus infection. TCRdb reanalysed the reads using MiXCR and keeps one entry per CDR3 protein. Among over 300,000 distinct CDR3 sequences listed, about 17% were seen once. The sequenced material came from PBMCs. Receptor source: a human donor in good health (CMV status not recorded). Some clones in this sample may be carry-over from other donors' samples. The CDR3 runs from the conserved cysteine through the conserved F or W. Each record gives: J gene, V gene, D gene, clone size, CDR3 protein, CDR3 DNA. D genes are given only for firm matches. Size is omitted from some rows. Given values are once, few, many or a class for expanded clones.

J: TRBJ2-5; V: TRBV19; D: -; size: -; CDR3: CASSPRVSSWTQYF; DNA: TGTGCCAGTAGTCCCAGGGTCTCAAGTTGGACCCAGTACTTC
J: TRBJ1-4; V: TRBV6-5; D: TRBD1; size: -; CDR3: CASSYQGQGPHNEKLFF; DNA: TGTGCCAGCAGTTATCAGGGACAGGGCCCTCATAATGAAAAACTGTTTTTT
J: TRBJ2-3; V: TRBV7-2; D: -; size: few; CDR3: CASSFIGGPSTDTQYF; DNA: TGTGCCAGCAGCTTTATTGGGGGACCCAGCACAGATACGCAGTATTTT
J: TRBJ2-3; V: TRBV6-5; D: TRBD2; size: once; CDR3: CASSSGTSGTQYF; DNA: TGTGCCAGCAGTTCCGGGACTAGCGGGACGCAGTATTTT
J: TRBJ1-5; V: TRBV6-6; D: TRBD1; size: -; CDR3: CASSDPGQRGNQPQHF; DNA: TGTGCCAGCAGTGACCCGGGACAGAGAGGCAATCAGCCCCAGCATTTT
J: TRBJ1-1; V: TRBV6-6; D: -; size: many; CDR3: CASRGGELGTEAFF; DNA: TGTGCCAGCAGGGGAGGGGAATTGGGCACTGAAGCTTTCTTT
J: TRBJ1-5; V: TRBV10-3; D: TRBD1; size: few; CDR3: CAISESLHQTGGDQPQHF; DNA: TGTGCCATCAGTGAGTCCCTTCATCAGACAGGGGGCGATCAGCCCCAGCATTTT
J: TRBJ2-7; V: TRBV7-2; D: TRBD2; size: many; CDR3: CASSFTSGYSSYEQYF; DNA: TGTGCCAGCAGCTTTACTAGCGGGTATTCCTCCTACGAGCAGTACTTC
J: TRBJ2-1; V: TRBV20-1; D: -; size: -; CDR3: CSATGDPPVTRYNEQFF; DNA: TGCAGTGCTACTGGGGACCCACCAGTAACACGCTACAATGAGCAGTTCTTC
J: TRBJ1-2; V: TRBV5-1; D: -; size: -; CDR3: CASSSFGGYGYTF; DNA: TGCGCCAGCAGCTCGTTTGGGGGCTATGGCTACACCTTC
J: TRBJ1-1; V: TRBV20-1; D: -; size: -; CDR3: CSAITPGNTEAFF; DNA: TGCAGTGCTATCACCCCAGGGAACACTGAAGCTTTCTTT
J: TRBJ1-4; V: TRBV28; D: -; size: -; CDR3: CASSPVREKLFF; DNA: TGTGCCAGCAGTCCCGTGAGGGAAAAACTGTTTTTT
J: TRBJ2-1; V: TRBV20-1; D: -; size: many; CDR3: CSARSHLDNEQFF; DNA: TGCAGTGCTAGATCACACTTGGACAATGAGCAGTTCTTC
J: TRBJ2-4; V: TRBV2; D: -; size: many; CDR3: CASSERMTGMAKNIQYF; DNA: TGTGCCAGCAGTGAACGAATGACAGGCATGGCCAAAAACATTCAGTACTTC
J: TRBJ1-1; V: TRBV20-1; D: -; size: -; CDR3: CSARQGGPLNTEAFF; DNA: TGCAGTGCTAGGCAAGGGGGACCGCTGAACACTGAAGCTTTCTTT
J: TRBJ1-6; V: TRBV7-6; D: -; size: many; CDR3: CASSLGAGTSSYNSPLHF; DNA: TGTGCCAGCAGTCTGGGCGCAGGGACGAGCTCCTATAATTCACCCCTCCACTTT
J: TRBJ1-2; V: TRBV29-1; D: TRBD1; size: -; CDR3: CSVDPQDRGGYTF; DNA: TGCAGCGTTGATCCGCAGGACAGGGGTGGCTACACCTTC
J: TRBJ2-3; V: TRBV29-1; D: TRBD2; size: few; CDR3: CSVVSGGATDTQYF; DNA: TGCAGCGTTGTTAGCGGGGGGGCAACAGATACGCAGTATTTT
J: TRBJ2-7; V: TRBV4-1; D: TRBD2; size: -; CDR3: CASSQAIGLAGRIWEQYF; DNA: TGCGCCAGCAGCCAAGCAATTGGACTAGCGGGGAGGATTTGGGAGCAGTACTTC
J: TRBJ2-3; V: TRBV5-1; D: -; size: -; CDR3: CASSPHGTEWVDTQYF; DNA: TGCGCCAGCAGCCCACATGGGACGGAATGGGTAGATACGCAGTATTTT
J: TRBJ2-5; V: TRBV4-3; D: -; size: -; CDR3: CASSQGIGRGMETQYF; DNA: TGCGCCAGCAGCCAAGGAATAGGACGGGGGATGGAGACCCAGTACTTC
J: TRBJ2-4; V: TRBV19; D: -; size: -; CDR3: CASSKTRERLSDSLAKNIQYF; DNA: TGTGCCAGTAGTAAGACCCGGGAGCGACTATCTGACTCCCTAGCCAAAAACATTCAGTACTTC
J: TRBJ2-7; V: TRBV7-2; D: -; size: few; CDR3: CASSPDNHEQYF; DNA: TGTGCCAGCAGCCCGGACAACCACGAGCAGTACTTC
J: TRBJ1-1; V: TRBV5-4; D: -; size: few; CDR3: CASSDAGTLMNTEAFF; DNA: TGTGCCAGCAGCGACGCCGGGACACTAATGAACACTGAAGCTTTCTTT
J: TRBJ2-7; V: TRBV12-3/TRBV12-4; D: TRBD2; size: many; CDR3: CASSSGTNYEQYF; DNA: TGTGCCAGCAGCTCCGGGACTAACTACGAGCAGTACTTC
J: TRBJ2-5; V: TRBV7-2; D: -; size: few; CDR3: CASAGSPEETQYF; DNA: TGTGCCAGCGCTGGGAGTCCGGAAGAGACCCAGTACTTC
J: TRBJ2-7; V: TRBV11-2; D: TRBD2; size: -; CDR3: CASSLLAGDSYEQYF; DNA: TGTGCCAGCAGCTTACTAGCGGGGGACTCCTACGAGCAGTACTTC
J: TRBJ1-5; V: TRBV6-2/TRBV6-3; D: -; size: -; CDR3: CASESSLRLAQHF; DNA: TGTGCCAGCGAATCGAGCCTCAGGTTGGCCCAGCATTTT
J: TRBJ2-5; V: TRBV7-2; D: TRBD2; size: few; CDR3: CASSLYATSGAQETQYF; DNA: TGTGCCAGCAGCTTATATGCGACTAGCGGGGCGCAAGAGACCCAGTACTTC
J: TRBJ1-1; V: TRBV23-1; D: -; size: few; CDR3: CAHYKNGRRNTEAFF; DNA: TGCGCACATTACAAGAACGGCAGAAGGAACACTGAAGCTTTCTTT
J: TRBJ2-5; V: TRBV11-2; D: TRBD2; size: few; CDR3: CASSLGLAGPQETQYF; DNA: TGTGCCAGCAGCCTAGGGCTAGCGGGGCCCCAAGAGACCCAGTACTTC
J: TRBJ2-6; V: TRBV6-5; D: TRBD1; size: -; CDR3: CASSYWTGFGANVLTF; DNA: TGTGCCAGCAGTTACTGGACAGGGTTTGGGGCCAACGTCCTGACTTTC
J: TRBJ1-1; V: TRBV2; D: -; size: few; CDR3: CASSSQEFSTEAFF; DNA: TGTGCCAGCAGTAGTCAGGAGTTTAGCACTGAAGCTTTCTTT
J: TRBJ2-1; V: TRBV5-1; D: TRBD2; size: -; CDR3: CASSFSAGSYNEQFF; DNA: TGCGCCAGCAGCTTCTCAGCGGGGTCCTACAATGAGCAGTTCTTC
J: TRBJ2-6; V: TRBV10-3; D: TRBD1; size: -; CDR3: CAISADRATGANVLTF; DNA: TGTGCCATCAGCGCGGACAGGGCGACTGGGGCCAACGTCCTGACTTTC
J: TRBJ2-1; V: TRBV20-1; D: -; size: -; CDR3: CSARVYPIGYNEQFF; DNA: TGCAGTGCTAGAGTGTATCCTATTGGGTACAATGAGCAGTTCTTC
J: TRBJ2-5; V: TRBV20-1; D: TRBD2; size: -; CDR3: CSAISETSGGRETQYF; DNA: TGCAGTGCTATTTCAGAAACTAGCGGGGGACGCGAGACCCAGTACTTC
J: TRBJ1-2; V: TRBV7-9; D: -; size: many; CDR3: CASSSDGDRHGYTF; DNA: TGTGCCAGCTCATCAGACGGGGATAGGCATGGCTACACCTTC
J: TRBJ1-1; V: TRBV20-1; D: TRBD1; size: many; CDR3: CSAQRTGYGGTEAFF; DNA: TGCAGTGCCCAACGGACAGGGTACGGAGGGACTGAAGCTTTCTTT
J: TRBJ2-6; V: TRBV7-9; D: TRBD1; size: few; CDR3: CASSKGQAGANVLTF; DNA: TGTGCCAGTTCTAAAGGACAGGCGGGGGCCAACGTCCTGACTTTC
J: TRBJ2-1; V: TRBV12-3/TRBV12-4; D: -; size: few; CDR3: CASSLAQSGGEQFF; DNA: TGTGCCAGCAGTTTAGCGCAGAGTGGTGGGGAGCAGTTCTTC
J: TRBJ2-7; V: TRBV7-2; D: -; size: many; CDR3: CASSLGTVRAYEQYF; DNA: TGTGCCAGCAGCTTAGGCACGGTGAGGGCCTACGAGCAGTACTTC
J: TRBJ1-6; V: TRBV20-1; D: -; size: few; CDR3: CSARGGAANSPLHF; DNA: TGCAGTGCTAGGGGGGGGGCCGCAAATTCACCCCTCCACTTT
J: TRBJ2-3; V: TRBV10-3; D: -; size: -; CDR3: CAISPGGQTDTQYF; DNA: TGTGCCATCAGTCCCGGGGGGCAGACAGATACGCAGTATTTT
J: TRBJ2-7; V: TRBV7-9; D: -; size: many; CDR3: CASSSGSAYEQYF; DNA: TGTGCCAGCAGCTCAGGATCGGCCTACGAGCAGTACTTC
J: TRBJ2-7; V: TRBV19; D: -; size: -; CDR3: CASSPGLFSSYEQYF; DNA: TGTGCCAGTAGTCCAGGACTCTTCAGCTCCTACGAGCAGTACTTC
J: TRBJ1-5; V: TRBV4-1; D: -; size: -; CDR3: CASSYANQGTAKNQPQHF; DNA: TGCGCCAGCAGCTATGCTAATCAGGGGACGGCCAAGAATCAGCCCCAGCATTTT
J: TRBJ1-5; V: TRBV29-1; D: -; size: -; CDR3: CSVVRGRGSGQPQHF; DNA: TGCAGCGTTGTCCGGGGGCGCGGGTCTGGTCAGCCCCAGCATTTT
J: TRBJ2-5; V: TRBV14; D: -; size: many; CDR3: CASSRVLETQYF; DNA: TGTGCCAGCAGCCGAGTATTGGAGACCCAGTACTTC
J: TRBJ2-1; V: TRBV9; D: TRBD2; size: -; CDR3: CASSATGTTYNEQFF; DNA: TGTGCCAGCAGCGCCACCGGGACTACCTACAATGAGCAGTTCTTC
J: TRBJ2-1; V: TRBV4-1; D: TRBD2; size: few; CDR3: CASSQDRSSGGPRFNNEQFF; DNA: TGCGCCAGCAGCCAAGATAGGTCCAGCGGGGGACCTCGATTCAACAATGAGCAGTTCTTC
J: TRBJ1-2; V: TRBV20-1; D: TRBD1; size: few; CDR3: CSAGPGGIGYGYTF; DNA: TGCAGTGCCGGACCAGGGGGGATCGGCTATGGCTACACCTTC
J: TRBJ1-3; V: TRBV3-1; D: TRBD1; size: -; CDR3: CASSPGQGTAGSGNTIYF; DNA: TGTGCCAGCAGCCCGGGACAGGGAACGGCTGGCTCTGGAAACACCATATATTTT
J: TRBJ2-2; V: TRBV12-3/TRBV12-4; D: TRBD1; size: many; CDR3: CASSGQANTGELFF; DNA: TGTGCCAGCTCTGGACAGGCGAACACCGGGGAGCTGTTTTTT
J: TRBJ2-3; V: TRBV3-1; D: -; size: -; CDR3: CASSQEGVNTQYF; DNA: TGTGCCAGCAGCCAAGAGGGGGTTAATACGCAGTATTTT
J: TRBJ1-5; V: TRBV28; D: -; size: many; CDR3: CASSLWGSPTSNQPQHF; DNA: TGTGCCAGCAGTTTATGGGGCTCACCTACAAGCAATCAGCCCCAGCATTTT
J: TRBJ1-1; V: TRBV6-2/TRBV6-3; D: TRBD1; size: few; CDR3: CASTDGGSARGRAFF; DNA: TGTGCCAGCACCGACGGGGGGAGTGCCAGGGGGAGAGCTTTCTTT
J: TRBJ2-5; V: TRBV28; D: TRBD1; size: few; CDR3: CASSPRTGWETQYF; DNA: TGTGCCAGCAGTCCCCGGACAGGGTGGGAGACCCAGTACTTC
J: TRBJ2-7; V: TRBV28; D: -; size: few; CDR3: CASSLSGSGYEQYF; DNA: TGTGCCAGCAGTTTGAGTGGTAGCGGCTACGAGCAGTACTTC